This record concerns one T cell receptor (beta chain) sequence. Its antigen is as yet unknown. The sample belongs to a study of early T cells in non-severe SARS-CoV-2 infection. Study overall: Unsorted whole-blood RNA was sequenced in bulk, leaving chains unpaired.

The library protocol tagged individual cDNA molecules with unique molecular identifiers. TCRdb re-called the 5' RACE reads through MiXCR, storing one row per CDR3 protein. The sample shows roughly 16,000 distinct CDR3 sequences, around 6% of them seen only once. General study results and limits: Reliance on VDJdb matching favored anti-spike CD8 responses; private and CD4 specificities were missed.

V was cut by 6 bases and J by 1 base, with 11 bases left in between. The CDR3 runs to 14 residues. Germline V gene lookup returns CDR1 MNHEY and CDR2 SVGEGT. The TCR was taken from an adult who was a healthcare worker with PCR-confirmed SARS-CoV-2 infection or an uninfected control (not recorded which). Sequencing used whole blood, obtained at baseline. V usage is TRBV6-2 or TRBV6-3 and J usage is TRBJ2-3; tentatively, D is TRBD2 (6 bases). The CDR3 here is CASRRDGGTDTQYF. The CDR3 coding sequence is TGTGCCAGCAGGCGGGACGGAGGCACAGATACGCAGTATTTT.